The subject of this entry is one T cell receptor beta chain. Antigen: not known. Generated by immunoSEQ multiplex PCR, the TCRdb table keeps only in-frame clones and is missing some. The data contain about 110,000 clones, approximately 88% of them seen just once; the ten biggest clones take up about 13%. This CDR3 comprises 17 residues. The ends lost 1 base at V and 6 bases at J; junction bases unmatched: 12. CDR1 is PRHDT and CDR2 is FYEKMQ in the germline V gene (reference sequence). The source of the sample is a study of T cell responses to AZD1222 COVID-19 vaccine. Regarding the study as a whole: Seropositive status at baseline applied to only a handful of AZD1222 recipients. Increased Spike-specific TCR breadth and depth were observed after two AZD1222 doses. Nearly half of spike-specific TCRs reportedly target variant regions that are unmutated in the B.1.351 and B.1.1.7 variants.

Sequencing used peripheral blood, obtained on day 0 of MenACWY control vaccination. This clonotype was obtained from an adult in good health. This rearrangement joins TRBV13 to TRBJ2-3; 8 positions match TRBD2. CDR3 region: CASSLDPSGPELDTQYF. In DNA, the CDR3 is TGTGCCAGCAGCTTAGACCCTAGCGGGCCGGAATTGGATACGCAGTATTTT.